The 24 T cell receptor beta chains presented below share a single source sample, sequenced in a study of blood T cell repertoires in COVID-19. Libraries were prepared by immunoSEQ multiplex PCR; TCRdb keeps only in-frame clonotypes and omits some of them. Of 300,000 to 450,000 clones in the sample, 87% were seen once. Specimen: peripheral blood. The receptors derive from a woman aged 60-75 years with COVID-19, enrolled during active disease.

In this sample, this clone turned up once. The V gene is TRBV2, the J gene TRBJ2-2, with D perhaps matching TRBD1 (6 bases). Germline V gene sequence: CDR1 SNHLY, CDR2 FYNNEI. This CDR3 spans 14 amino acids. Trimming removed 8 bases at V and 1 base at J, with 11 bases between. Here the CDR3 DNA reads TGTGCCAGCGGACGGACAGAGAACACCGGGGAGCTGTTTTTT. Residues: CASGRTENTGELFF.

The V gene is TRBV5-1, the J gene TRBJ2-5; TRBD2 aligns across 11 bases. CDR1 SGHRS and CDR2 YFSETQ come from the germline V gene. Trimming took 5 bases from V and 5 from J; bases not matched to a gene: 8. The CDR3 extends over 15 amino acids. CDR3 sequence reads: CASSYSGGAGETQYF. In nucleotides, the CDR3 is TGCGCCAGCAGTTATAGCGGGGGGGCCGGGGAGACCCAGTACTTC.

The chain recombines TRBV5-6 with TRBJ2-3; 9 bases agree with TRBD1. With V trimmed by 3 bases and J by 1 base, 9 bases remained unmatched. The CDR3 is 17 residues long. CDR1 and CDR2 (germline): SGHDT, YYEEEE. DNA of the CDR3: TGTGCCAGCAGCTGGCAACAGGGGGCGCCCGGCACAGATACGCAGTATTTT. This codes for CASSWQQGAPGTDTQYF.

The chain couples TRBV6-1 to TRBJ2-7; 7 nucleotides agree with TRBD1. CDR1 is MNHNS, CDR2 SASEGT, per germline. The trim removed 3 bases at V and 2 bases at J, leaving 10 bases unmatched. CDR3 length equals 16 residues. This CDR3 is CASSDLKRDRTYEQYF. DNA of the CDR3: TGTGCCAGCAGTGATCTCAAACGGGACAGAACCTACGAGCAGTACTTC.

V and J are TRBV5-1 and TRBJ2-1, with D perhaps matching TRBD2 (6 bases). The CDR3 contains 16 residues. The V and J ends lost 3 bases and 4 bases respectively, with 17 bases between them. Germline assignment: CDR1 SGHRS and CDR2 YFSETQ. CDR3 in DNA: TGCGCCAGCAGCTACGAAAAGCCTGGGGGGTACAATGAGCAGTTCTTC. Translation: CASSYEKPGGYNEQFF.

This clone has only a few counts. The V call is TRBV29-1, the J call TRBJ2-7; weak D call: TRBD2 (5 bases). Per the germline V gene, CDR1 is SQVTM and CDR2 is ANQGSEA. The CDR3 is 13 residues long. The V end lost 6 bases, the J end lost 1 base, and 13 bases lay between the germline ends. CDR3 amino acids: CSVIGSGSYEQYF. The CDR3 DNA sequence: TGCAGCGTCATAGGGAGTGGGTCCTACGAGCAGTACTTC.

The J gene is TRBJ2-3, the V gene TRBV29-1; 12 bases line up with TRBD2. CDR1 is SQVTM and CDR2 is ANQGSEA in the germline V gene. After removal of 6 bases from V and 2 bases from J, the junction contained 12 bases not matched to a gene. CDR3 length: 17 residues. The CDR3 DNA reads TGCAGCGTGACTAGCGGGGGCATACCTCTGAACACAGATACGCAGTATTTT. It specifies CSVTSGGIPLNTDTQYF.

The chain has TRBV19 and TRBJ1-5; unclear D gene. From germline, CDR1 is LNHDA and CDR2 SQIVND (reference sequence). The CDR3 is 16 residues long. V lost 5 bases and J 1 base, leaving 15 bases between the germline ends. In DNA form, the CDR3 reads TGTGCCAGTAGTCCATTGGCTATCGGGAGCAATCAGCCCCAGCATTTT. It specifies CASSPLAIGSNQPQHF.

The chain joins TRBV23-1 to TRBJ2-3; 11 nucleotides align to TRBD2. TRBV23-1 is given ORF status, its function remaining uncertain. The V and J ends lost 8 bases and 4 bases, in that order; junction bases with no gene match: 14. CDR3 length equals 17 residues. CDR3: CASGTNGIAGGADTQYF. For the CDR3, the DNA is TGCGCCAGCGGGACCAACGGGATAGCGGGGGGGGCAGATACGCAGTATTTT.

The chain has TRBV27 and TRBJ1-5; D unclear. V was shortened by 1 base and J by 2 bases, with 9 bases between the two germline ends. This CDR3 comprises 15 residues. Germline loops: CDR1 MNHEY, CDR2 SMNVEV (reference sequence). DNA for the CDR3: TGTGCCAGCAGTTTATTGGCAGCGGGCAATCAGCCCCAGCATTTT. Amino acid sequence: CASSLLAAGNQPQHF.

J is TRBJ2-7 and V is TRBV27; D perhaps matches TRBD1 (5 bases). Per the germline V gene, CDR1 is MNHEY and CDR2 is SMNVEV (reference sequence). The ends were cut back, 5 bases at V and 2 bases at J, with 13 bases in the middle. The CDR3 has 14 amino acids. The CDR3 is CASSLQDRAYEQYF. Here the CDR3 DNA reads TGTGCCAGCAGTCTTCAAGACAGAGCCTACGAGCAGTACTTC.

Here the CDR3 reads CASSSQGTGANYGYTF. The DNA for the CDR3 is TGTGCCAGCAGCTCCCAAGGGACAGGGGCAAACTATGGCTACACCTTC. The chain carries TRBV7-6 and TRBJ1-2, with TRBD1 matching over 10 bases. Germline V gene lookup returns CDR1 SGHVS and CDR2 FNYEAQ. The CDR3 spans 16 residues. The J segment lost 2 bases and the V segment lost 4 bases, leaving 7 bases of the junction unmatched.

The CDR3 nucleotides are TGTGCCAGCTCACCAATGACAGGGGGCTCTGGCTACACCTTC. Encoded protein: CASSPMTGGSGYTF. The chain has TRBV18 and TRBJ1-2; the match to TRBD1 covers 10 bases. Germline trimming cut 2 bases from V and 7 bases from J; bases unmatched to any gene: 4. The CDR3 spans 14 residues. CDR1 is KGHSH, CDR2 LQKENI, per germline.

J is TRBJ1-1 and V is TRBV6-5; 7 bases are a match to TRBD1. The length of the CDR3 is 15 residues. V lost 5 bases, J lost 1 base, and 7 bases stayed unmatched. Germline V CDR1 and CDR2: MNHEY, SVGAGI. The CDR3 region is CASSQADRANTEAFF. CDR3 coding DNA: TGTGCCAGCAGTCAGGCTGACAGGGCGAACACTGAAGCTTTCTTT.

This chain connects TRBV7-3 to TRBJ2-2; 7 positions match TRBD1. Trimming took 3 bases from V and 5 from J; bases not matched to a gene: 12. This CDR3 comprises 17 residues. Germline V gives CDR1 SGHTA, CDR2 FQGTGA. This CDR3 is CASSLGANRGFTGELFF. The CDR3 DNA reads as TGTGCCAGCAGCTTGGGGGCCAACAGGGGTTTTACCGGGGAGCTGTTTTTT.

The CDR3 coding sequence is TGTGCCAGCAGCCTTTCGCCCACTAGCGCGGTCCTGAATAATGAGCAGTTCTTC. Translated, it gives CASSLSPTSAVLNNEQFF. V and J are TRBV5-5 and TRBJ2-1; the match to TRBD2 covers 7 bases. The germline gives CDR1 SGHKS, CDR2 YYEKEE (reference sequence). The V and J ends lost 4 bases and 7 bases, in that order; junction bases with no gene match: 20. The length of the CDR3 is 18 residues.

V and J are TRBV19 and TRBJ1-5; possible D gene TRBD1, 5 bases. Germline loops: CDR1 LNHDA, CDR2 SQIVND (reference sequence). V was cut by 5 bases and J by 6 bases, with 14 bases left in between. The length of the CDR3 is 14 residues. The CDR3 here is CASSLSGPRQPQHF. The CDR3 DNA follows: TGTGCCAGTAGTCTCTCAGGGCCCCGTCAGCCCCAGCATTTT.

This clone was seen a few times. CDR3 protein: CASSSTVYEQYF. CDR3 in DNA: TGTGCCAGCAGCTCGACAGTCTACGAGCAGTACTTC. This chain joins TRBV11-2 and TRBJ2-7; perhaps TRBD1 as D (5 bases). Germline V lookup: CDR1 SGHAT, CDR2 FQNNGV. The ends were cut back, 4 bases at V and 3 bases at J, with 7 bases in the middle. The CDR3 is 12 residues long. The entire variable domain, with the rest obtained from reference TRBV11-2 and TRBJ2-7, is as follows: EAGVAQSPRYKIIEKRQSVAFWCNPISGHATLYWYQQILGQGPKLLIQFQNNGVVDDSQLPKDRFSAERLKGVDSTLKIQPAKLEDSAVYLCASSSTVYEQYFGPGTRLTVT.

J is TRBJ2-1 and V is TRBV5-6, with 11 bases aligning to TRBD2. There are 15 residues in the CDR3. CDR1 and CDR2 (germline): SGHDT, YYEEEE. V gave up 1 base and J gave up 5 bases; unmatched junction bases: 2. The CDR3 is CASSLLAGGNNEQFF. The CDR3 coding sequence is TGTGCCAGCAGCTTGCTAGCGGGGGGAAACAATGAGCAGTTCTTC.

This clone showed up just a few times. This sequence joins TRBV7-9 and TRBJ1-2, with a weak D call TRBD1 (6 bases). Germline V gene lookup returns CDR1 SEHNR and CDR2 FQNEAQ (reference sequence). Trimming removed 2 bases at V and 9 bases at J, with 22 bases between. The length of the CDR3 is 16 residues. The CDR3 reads CASSLYRDGSLWSYTF. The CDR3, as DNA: TGTGCCAGCAGCTTATACAGGGACGGAAGTCTATGGAGCTACACCTTC.

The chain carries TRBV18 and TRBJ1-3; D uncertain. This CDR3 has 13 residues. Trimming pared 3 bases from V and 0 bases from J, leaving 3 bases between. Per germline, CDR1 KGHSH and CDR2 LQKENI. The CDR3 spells CASSPYSGNTIYF. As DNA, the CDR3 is TGTGCCAGCTCACCGTACTCTGGAAACACCATATATTTT.

The CDR3 nucleotides read TGTGCCAGTACCGACGGGGGGAGGGGGAAAAACATTCAGTACTTC. This gives the protein CASTDGGRGKNIQYF. V usage is TRBV19 and J usage is TRBJ2-4, with a possible D match to TRBD2 (7 bases). V was shortened by 7 bases and J by 4 bases, with 17 bases between the two germline ends. This CDR3 contains 15 residues. Germline V lookup: CDR1 LNHDA, CDR2 SQIVND (reference sequence).

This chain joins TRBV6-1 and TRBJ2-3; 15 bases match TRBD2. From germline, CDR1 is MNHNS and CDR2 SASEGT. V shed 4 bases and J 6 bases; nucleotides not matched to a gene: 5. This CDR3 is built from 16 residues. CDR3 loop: CASSVAGTSGGDTQYF. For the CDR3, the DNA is TGTGCCAGCAGTGTGGCCGGGACTAGCGGGGGGGATACGCAGTATTTT.

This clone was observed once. The CDR3 region has the DNA TGTGCCAGTAGTCCCCGCCGGGAAAAACTGTTTTTT. This codes for CASSPRREKLFF. J is TRBJ1-4 and V is TRBV19; no firm D call. The CDR3 is made up of 12 amino acids. V lost 5 bases, J lost 8 bases, and 9 bases lay in between. Germline lookup yields CDR1 LNHDA and CDR2 SQIVND (reference sequence).